The text below deals with one T cell receptor beta chain. Each individual donor underwent a draw of approximately 9.6 milliliters of peripheral blood. The data stem from a study of blood T cells in healthy people across ages. The CDR3 totals 12 residues. Trimming stripped 4 bases from V and 2 bases from J, with 9 bases between. CDR1 and CDR2 (germline): SQVTM, ANQGSEA. A second PCR of about 7 to 11 cycles used a sample-barcoded 5' primer and a J-beta primer mix. One entry per CDR3 protein, called by TCRdb with MiXCR from the 5' RACE reads. Of 800,000 or so distinct CDR3 sequences listed, 20% to 25% are singletons. The same data also contributed to another study, on T cells of mothers and their children.

The chain is built from TRBV29-1 and TRBJ2-7; D might be TRBD2 (5 bases). The source of this sequence is a boy aged 5-17 years in good health. The sample taken for sequencing was blood. The CDR3, as DNA: TGCAGCGTTGGGGAGAAAACCTACGAGCAGTACTTC. Protein sequence: CSVGEKTYEQYF.